This T cell receptor (beta chain) was identified in a study of CD8+ T cells in alopecia areata. Study summary: Twice a day, 5 to 10 mg of oral tofacitinib was administered to treated patients.

Concerning this clone itself: What it recognizes is unknown.

Alopecia areata patients provided lesional scalp punch biopsies and peripheral blood. The germline V gene has CDR1 LGHNA and CDR2 YNFKEQ. Trimming removed 5 bases from V and 8 bases from J, with 16 bases in between. The CDR3 covers 14 residues. RNA, once extracted, was reverse transcribed into cDNA for use as the sequencing template. Produced via immunoSEQ multiplex PCR; TCRdb's table is partial and in-frame only. The table includes 7,900 or so clones, roughly 55% detected once. Whole-study findings and limits: Scalp data also include sequences from resident alphabeta T cells of normal skin. Higher clonality than in normal scalp was seen in lesional scalp, especially alopecia totalis/universalis.

The sequence came from a human donor with alopecia areata. The rearrangement uses TRBV4-2 and TRBJ2-1; a possible D gene is TRBD2 (7 bases). Sample: skin, taken at week 0. The CDR3 coding sequence is TGTGCCAGCAGCTTAACGGCGGGGGCGGATGAGCAGTTCTTC. It is translated as CASSLTAGADEQFF.